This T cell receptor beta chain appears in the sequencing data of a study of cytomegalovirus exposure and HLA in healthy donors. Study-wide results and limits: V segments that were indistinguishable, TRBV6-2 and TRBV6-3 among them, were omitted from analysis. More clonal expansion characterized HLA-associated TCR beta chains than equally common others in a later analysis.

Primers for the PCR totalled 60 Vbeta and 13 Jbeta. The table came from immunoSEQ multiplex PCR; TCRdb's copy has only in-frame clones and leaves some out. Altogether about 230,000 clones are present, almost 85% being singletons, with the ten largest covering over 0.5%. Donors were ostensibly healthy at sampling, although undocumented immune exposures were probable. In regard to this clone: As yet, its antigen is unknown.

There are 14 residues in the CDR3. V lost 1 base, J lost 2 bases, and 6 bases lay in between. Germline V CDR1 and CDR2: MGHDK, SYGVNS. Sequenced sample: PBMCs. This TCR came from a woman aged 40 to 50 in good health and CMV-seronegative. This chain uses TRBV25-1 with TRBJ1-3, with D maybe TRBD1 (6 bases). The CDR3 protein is CASSEWTAGNTIYF. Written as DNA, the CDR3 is TGTGCCAGCAGTGAATGGACAGCTGGAAACACCATATATTTT.